This TCR beta chain was sequenced in a study of cytomegalovirus exposure and HLA in healthy donors. Findings and caveats of the study: TCR beta sequences reportedly predicted most subjects' HLA-A and HLA-B alleles accurately.

Primers for the PCR totalled 60 Vbeta and 13 Jbeta. Profiling relied on immunoSEQ multiplex PCR, and the TCRdb table lists in-frame clones only, not all of them. The sample shows 85,000 to 110,000 clones, approximately 64% of them seen only once. In the case of this clone: The antigen remains undetermined.

The V gene's germline CDR1 is SNHLY and CDR2 FYNNEI. The V and J ends lost 7 bases and 8 bases, in that order; junction bases with no gene match: 3. The CDR3 spans 12 residues. Sequenced: PBMCs. The source of this sequence is a woman aged 45-59 years in good health and CMV-seronegative. The chain employs TRBV2 and TRBJ1-4; TRBD1 aligns across 8 bases. The chain's CDR3 is CASNRGNEKLFF. DNA of the CDR3: TGTGCCAGCAACAGGGGGAACGAAAAACTGTTTTTT.